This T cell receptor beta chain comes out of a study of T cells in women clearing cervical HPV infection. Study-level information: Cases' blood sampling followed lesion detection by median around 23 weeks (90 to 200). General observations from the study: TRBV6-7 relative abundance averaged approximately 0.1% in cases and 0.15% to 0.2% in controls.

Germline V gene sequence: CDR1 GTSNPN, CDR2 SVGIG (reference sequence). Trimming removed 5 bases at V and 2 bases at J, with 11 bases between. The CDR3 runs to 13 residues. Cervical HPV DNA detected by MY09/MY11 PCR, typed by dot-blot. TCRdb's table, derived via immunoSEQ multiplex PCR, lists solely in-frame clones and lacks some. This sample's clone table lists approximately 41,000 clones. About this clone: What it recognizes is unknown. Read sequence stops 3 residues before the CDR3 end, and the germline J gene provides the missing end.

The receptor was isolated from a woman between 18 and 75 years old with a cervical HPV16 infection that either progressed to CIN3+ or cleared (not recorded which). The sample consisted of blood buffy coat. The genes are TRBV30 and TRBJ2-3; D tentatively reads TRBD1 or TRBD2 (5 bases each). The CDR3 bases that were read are TGTGCCTGGGCAGGGAGACCCACAGATACG. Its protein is CAWAGRPTDT. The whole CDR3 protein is CAWAGRPTDTQYF. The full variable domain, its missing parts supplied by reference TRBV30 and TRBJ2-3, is SQTIHQWPATLVQPVGSPLSLECTVEGTSNPNLYWYRQAAGRGLQLLFYSVGIGQISSEVPQNLSASRPQDRQFILSSKKLLLSDSGFYLCAWAGRPTDTQYFGPGTRLTVL.